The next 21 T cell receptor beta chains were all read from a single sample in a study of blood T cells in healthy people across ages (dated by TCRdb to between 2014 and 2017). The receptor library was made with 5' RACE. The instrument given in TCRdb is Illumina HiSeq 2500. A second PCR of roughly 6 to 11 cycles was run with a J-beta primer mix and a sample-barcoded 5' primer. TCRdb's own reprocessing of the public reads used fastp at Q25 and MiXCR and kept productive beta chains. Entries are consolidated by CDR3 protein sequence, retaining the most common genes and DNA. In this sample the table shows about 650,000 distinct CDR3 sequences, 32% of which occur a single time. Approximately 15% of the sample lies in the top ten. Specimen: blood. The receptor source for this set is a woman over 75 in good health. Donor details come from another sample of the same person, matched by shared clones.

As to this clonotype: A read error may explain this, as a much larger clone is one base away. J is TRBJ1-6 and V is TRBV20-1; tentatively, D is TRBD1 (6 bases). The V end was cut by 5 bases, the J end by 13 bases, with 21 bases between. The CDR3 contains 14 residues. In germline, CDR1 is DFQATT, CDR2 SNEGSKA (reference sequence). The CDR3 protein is CSASPEGGGLPLHF. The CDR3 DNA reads TGCAGTGCTTCCCCCGAGGGGGGCGGATTGCCCCTCCACTTT.

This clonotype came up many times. The CDR3: CASSLGGQASFMNTEAFF. CDR3 DNA sequence: TGCGCCAGCAGCTTGGGAGGTCAGGCCTCCTTCATGAACACTGAAGCTTTCTTT. The rearrangement uses TRBV5-1 and TRBJ1-1; no clear D gene. This CDR3 comprises 18 residues. Germline V gene data show CDR1 as SGHRS and CDR2 as YFSETQ. The ends were cut back, 0 bases at V and 0 bases at J, with 18 bases in the middle.

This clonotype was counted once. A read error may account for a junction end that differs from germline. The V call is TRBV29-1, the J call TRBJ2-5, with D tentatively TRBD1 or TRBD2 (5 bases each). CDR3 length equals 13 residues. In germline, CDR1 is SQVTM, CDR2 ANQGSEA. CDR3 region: CNVDRPASREQYF. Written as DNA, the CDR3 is TGCAACGTTGATAGGCCAGCCAGCAGGGAGCAGTACTTC.

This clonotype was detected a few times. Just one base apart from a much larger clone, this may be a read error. Written as DNA, the CDR3 is TGCAGTGCCCTAGGGGCGGGCCGGGACTACACCTTC. Amino acid sequence: CSALGAGRDYTF. V and J are TRBV20-1 and TRBJ1-2; TRBD1 is a possible D gene (5 bases). V dropped 6 bases and J dropped 10 bases, with 18 bases sitting between them. The CDR3 is 12 residues long. Germline-derived CDR1 and CDR2 are DFQATT and SNEGSKA (reference sequence).

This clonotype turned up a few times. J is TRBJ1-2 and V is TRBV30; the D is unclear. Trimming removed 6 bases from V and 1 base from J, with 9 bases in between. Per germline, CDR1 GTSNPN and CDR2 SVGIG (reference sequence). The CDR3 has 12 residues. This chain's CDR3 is CACGLFNYGYTF. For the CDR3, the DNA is TGTGCCTGTGGACTCTTTAACTATGGCTACACCTTC.

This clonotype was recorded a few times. CDR3 DNA sequence: TGCAGTGCTAGAATTGATTCTAACTATGGCTACACCTTC. It translates to CSARIDSNYGYTF. The J gene is TRBJ1-2, the V gene TRBV20-1; D is undetermined. Trimming shortened V by 2 bases and J by 0 bases, and 7 bases separated the two germline ends. The CDR3 sequence is 13 residues long. The germline CDR1 and CDR2 sequences are DFQATT and SNEGSKA (reference sequence).

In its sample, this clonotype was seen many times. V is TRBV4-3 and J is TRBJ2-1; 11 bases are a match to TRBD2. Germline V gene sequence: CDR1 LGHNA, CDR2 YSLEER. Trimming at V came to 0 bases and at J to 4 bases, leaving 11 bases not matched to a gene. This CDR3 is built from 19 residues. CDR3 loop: CASSQDHPPTSGEYNEQFF. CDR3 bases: TGCGCCAGCAGCCAAGATCACCCTCCGACTAGCGGGGAATACAATGAGCAGTTCTTC.

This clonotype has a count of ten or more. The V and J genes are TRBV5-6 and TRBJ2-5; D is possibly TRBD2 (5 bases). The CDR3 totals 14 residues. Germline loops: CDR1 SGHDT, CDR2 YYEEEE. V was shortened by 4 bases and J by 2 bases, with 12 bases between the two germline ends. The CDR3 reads CASSAIEGQETQYF. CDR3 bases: TGTGCCAGCAGCGCGATCGAGGGTCAAGAGACCCAGTACTTC.

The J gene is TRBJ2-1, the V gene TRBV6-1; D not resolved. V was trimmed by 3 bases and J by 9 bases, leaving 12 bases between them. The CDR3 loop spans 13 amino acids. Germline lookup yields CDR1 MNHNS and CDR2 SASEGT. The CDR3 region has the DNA TGTGCCAGCAGTGAGGCCATTTATAGTGAGCAGTTCTTC. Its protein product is CASSEAIYSEQFF.

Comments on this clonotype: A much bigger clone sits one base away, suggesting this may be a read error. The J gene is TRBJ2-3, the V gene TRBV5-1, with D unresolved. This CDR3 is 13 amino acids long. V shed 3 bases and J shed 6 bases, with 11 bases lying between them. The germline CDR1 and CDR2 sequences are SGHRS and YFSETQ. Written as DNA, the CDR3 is TGCGCCAGCAGCTCGGTTCCTGGGGATACGCAGTATTTT. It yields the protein CASSSVPGDTQYF.

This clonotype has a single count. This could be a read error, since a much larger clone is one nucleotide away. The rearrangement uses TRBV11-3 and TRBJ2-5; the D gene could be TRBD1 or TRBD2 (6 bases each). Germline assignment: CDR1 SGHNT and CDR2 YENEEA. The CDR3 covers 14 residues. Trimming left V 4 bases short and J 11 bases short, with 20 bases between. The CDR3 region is CASSSRTGDNEQYF. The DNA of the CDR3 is TGTGCCAGCAGCTCGAGGACGGGGGACAATGAGCAGTACTTC.

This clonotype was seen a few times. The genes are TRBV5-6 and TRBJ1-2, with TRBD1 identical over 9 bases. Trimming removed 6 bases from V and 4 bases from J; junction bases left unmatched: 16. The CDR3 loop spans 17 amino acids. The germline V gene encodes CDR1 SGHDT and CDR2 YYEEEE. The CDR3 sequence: CASTRRGSGTGSYGYTF. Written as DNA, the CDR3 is TGTGCCAGCACCCGTCGGGGTTCCGGGACAGGGTCCTATGGCTACACCTTC.

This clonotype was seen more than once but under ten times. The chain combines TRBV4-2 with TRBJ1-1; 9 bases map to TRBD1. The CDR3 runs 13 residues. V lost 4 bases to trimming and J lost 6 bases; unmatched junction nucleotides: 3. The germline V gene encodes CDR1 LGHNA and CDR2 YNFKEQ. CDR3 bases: TGTGCCAGCAGCCGCGACAGGGGGGCTGAAGCTTTCTTT. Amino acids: CASSRDRGAEAFF.

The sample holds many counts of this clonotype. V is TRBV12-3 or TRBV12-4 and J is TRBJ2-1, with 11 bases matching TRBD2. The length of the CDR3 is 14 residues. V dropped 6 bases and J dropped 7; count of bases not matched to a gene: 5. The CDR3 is CASSLSGGGNEQFF. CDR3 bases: TGTGCCAGCAGCCTTAGCGGGGGGGGTAATGAGCAGTTCTTC.

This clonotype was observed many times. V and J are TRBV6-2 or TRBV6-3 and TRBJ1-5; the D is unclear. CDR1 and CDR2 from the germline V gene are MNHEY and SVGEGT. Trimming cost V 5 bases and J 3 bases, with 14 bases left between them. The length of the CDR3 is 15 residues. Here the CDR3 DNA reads TGTGCCAGCAGTCAACTTAGGACTCCCAATCAGCCCCAGCATTTT. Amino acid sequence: CASSQLRTPNQPQHF.

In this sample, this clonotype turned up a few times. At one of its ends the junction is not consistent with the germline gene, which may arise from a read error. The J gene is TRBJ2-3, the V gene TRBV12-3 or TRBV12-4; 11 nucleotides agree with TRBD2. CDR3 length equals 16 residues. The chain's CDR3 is CASGFLTSGNTDTRYF. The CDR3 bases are TGTGCCAGCGGCTTCTTGACTAGCGGGAACACAGATACGCGGTATTTT.

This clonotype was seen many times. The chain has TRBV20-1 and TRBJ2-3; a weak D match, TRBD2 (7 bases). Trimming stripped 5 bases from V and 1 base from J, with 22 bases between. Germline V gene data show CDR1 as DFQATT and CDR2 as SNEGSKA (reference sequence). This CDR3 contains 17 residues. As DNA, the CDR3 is TGCAGTGCTCTAACGATGGTGGGGGGGGCCGGCACAGATACGCAGTATTTT. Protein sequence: CSALTMVGGAGTDTQYF.

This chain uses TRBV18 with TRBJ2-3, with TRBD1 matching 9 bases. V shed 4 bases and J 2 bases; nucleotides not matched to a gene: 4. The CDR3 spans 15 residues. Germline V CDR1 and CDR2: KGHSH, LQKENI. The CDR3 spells CASSLQGAATDTQYF. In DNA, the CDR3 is TGTGCCAGCTCACTACAGGGGGCGGCCACAGATACGCAGTATTTT.

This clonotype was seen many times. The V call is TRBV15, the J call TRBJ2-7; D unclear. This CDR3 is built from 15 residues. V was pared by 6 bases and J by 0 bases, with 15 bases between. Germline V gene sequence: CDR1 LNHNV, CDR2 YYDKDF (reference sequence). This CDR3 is CATSLRQSYSYEQYF. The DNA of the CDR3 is TGTGCCACCAGTCTCCGGCAGTCTTACTCCTACGAGCAGTACTTC.

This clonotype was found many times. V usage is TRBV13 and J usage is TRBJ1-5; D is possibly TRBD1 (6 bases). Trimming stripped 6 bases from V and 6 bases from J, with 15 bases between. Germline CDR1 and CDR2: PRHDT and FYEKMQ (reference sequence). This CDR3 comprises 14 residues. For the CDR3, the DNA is TGTGCCAGCAGGCTTTCGACAGGAACTCAGCCCCAGCATTTT. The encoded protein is CASRLSTGTQPQHF.

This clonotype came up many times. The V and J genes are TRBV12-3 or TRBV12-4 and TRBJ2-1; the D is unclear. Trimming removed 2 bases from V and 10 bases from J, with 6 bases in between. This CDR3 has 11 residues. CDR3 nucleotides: TGTGCCAGCAGTTTAAGAGAAGAGCAGTTCTTC. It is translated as CASSLREEQFF.